Sequencing of this TCR beta chain was carried out in a study of response to subunit inactivated influenza vaccine. In the case of this clonotype: Its target is unknown.

Study-level points and caveats: There was a suggestion from the authors that each seasonal influenza vaccination recruits few new T cells.

TCRdb analysed the RT-PCR reads with MiXCR anew, one entry per CDR3 protein. The sample consists of about 190,000 distinct CDR3 sequences, over 13% of them appearing once. The receptor was derived from a man between 45 and 60 years old who received an inactivated influenza vaccine. The material sequenced was CD8+ T cells sorted from PBMCs, taken 4 to 6 days after vaccination.

The CDR3 DNA reads as TGTGCCAGCAGTTCCCCTGAACTAGCCGGCGAGCAGTACTTC. This sequence encodes CASSSPELAGEQYF. The V and J genes are TRBV28 and TRBJ2-7, with a possible D match to TRBD2 (6 bases). The CDR3 spans 14 residues. CDR1 and CDR2 from the germline V gene are MDHEN and SYDVKM. Trimming took 4 bases from V and 6 from J, leaving 16 bases between them.